This paragraph covers one T cell receptor beta chain sequence. Clones were read by immunoSEQ multiplex PCR, and TCRdb kept only the in-frame ones, dropping some. The data contain about 290,000 clones, roughly 89% of them singletons. This sample is drawn from a study of blood T cell repertoires in COVID-19. In the study overall: PBMCs, B-cell-depleted T cells, or T cells were the source of the cDNA or gDNA that made up the material.

From germline, CDR1 is MNHEY and CDR2 SMNVEV (reference sequence). Trimming removed 5 bases from V and 3 bases from J, with 13 bases in between. The CDR3 spans 14 residues. The sequence was collected from a woman aged 30 to 39 with COVID-19, enrolled during active disease. The chain combines TRBV27 with TRBJ1-2; unclear D gene. Sequenced: peripheral blood. CDR3 region: CASSPTRAHYGYTF. CDR3 coding DNA: TGTGCCAGCAGTCCTACGCGGGCTCACTATGGCTACACCTTC.